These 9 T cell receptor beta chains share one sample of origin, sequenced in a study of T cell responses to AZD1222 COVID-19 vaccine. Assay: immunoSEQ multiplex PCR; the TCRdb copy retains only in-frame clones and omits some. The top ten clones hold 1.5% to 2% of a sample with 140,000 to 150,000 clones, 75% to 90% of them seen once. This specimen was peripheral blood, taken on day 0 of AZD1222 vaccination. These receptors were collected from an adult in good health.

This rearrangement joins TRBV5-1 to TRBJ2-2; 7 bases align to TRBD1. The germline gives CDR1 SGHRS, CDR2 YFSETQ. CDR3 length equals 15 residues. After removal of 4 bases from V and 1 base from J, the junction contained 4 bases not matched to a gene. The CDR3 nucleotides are TGCGCCAGCAGCCGGAGGACAGGGAACACCGGGGAGCTGTTTTTT. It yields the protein CASSRRTGNTGELFF.

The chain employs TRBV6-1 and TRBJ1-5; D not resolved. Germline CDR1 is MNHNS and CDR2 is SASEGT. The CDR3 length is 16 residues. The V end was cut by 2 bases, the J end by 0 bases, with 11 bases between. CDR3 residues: CASSEIETLSNQPQHF. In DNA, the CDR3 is TGTGCCAGCAGTGAAATCGAGACACTTAGCAATCAGCCCCAGCATTTT.

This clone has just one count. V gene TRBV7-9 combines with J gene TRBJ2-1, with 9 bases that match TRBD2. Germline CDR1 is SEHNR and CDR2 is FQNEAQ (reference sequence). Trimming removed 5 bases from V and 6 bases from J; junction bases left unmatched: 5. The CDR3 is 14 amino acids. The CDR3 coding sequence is TGTGCCAGCAGCGGGGGACTAGCCCCCAATGAGCAGTTCTTC. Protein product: CASSGGLAPNEQFF.

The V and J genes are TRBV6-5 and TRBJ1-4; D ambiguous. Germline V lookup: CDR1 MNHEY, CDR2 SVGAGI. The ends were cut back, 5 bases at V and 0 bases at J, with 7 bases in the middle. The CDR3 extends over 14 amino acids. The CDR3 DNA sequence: TGTGCCAGCAGTCCCAGTGCAACTAATGAAAAACTGTTTTTT. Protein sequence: CASSPSATNEKLFF.

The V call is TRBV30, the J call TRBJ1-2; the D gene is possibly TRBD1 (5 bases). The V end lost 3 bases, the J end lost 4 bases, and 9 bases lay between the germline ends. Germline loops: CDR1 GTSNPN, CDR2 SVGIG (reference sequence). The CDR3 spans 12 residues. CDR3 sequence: CAWRTGSYGYTF. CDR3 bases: TGTGCCTGGAGAACAGGCTCCTATGGCTACACCTTC.

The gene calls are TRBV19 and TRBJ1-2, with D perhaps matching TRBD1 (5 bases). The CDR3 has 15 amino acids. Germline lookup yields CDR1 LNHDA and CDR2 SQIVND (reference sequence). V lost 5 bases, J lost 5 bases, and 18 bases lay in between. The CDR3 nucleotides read TGTGCCAGTAGTGTACCCTTTGGGACGGGGTATGGCTACACCTTC. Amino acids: CASSVPFGTGYGYTF.

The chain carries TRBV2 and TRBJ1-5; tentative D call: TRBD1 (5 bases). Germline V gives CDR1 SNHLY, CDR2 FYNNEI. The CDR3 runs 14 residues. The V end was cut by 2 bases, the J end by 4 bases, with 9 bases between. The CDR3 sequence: CASSERGTNQPQHF. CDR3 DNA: TGTGCCAGCAGTGAAAGGGGTACGAATCAGCCCCAGCATTTT.

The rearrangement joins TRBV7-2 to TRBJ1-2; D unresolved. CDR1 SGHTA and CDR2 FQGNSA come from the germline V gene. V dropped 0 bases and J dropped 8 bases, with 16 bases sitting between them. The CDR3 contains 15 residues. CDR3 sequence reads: CASSLARTDLRGYTF. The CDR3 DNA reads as TGTGCCAGCAGCTTAGCGCGTACAGACCTCCGGGGCTACACCTTC.

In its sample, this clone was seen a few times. DNA of the CDR3: TGTGCCACCAGTGAAAAACTGTTTTTT. Its protein product is CATSEKLFF. This rearrangement joins TRBV24-1 to TRBJ1-4; unclear D gene. The CDR3 spans 9 residues. In germline, CDR1 is KGHDR, CDR2 SFDVKD. V lost 4 bases to trimming and J lost 10 bases, with 0 bases between them.